Listed here are 17 T cell receptor beta chains from one sample, sequenced in a study of CD8 T cells in ankylosing spondylitis. Study-wide findings and caveats: Among TCR beta sequences, a motif of under ten highly homologous variants appeared characteristic of ankylosing spondylitis blood.

These TCRs are of unknown antigen specificity. A single record per CDR3 protein comes from TCRdb applying MiXCR to the 5' RACE reads. Among about 440,000 distinct CDR3 sequences listed, 15% to 20% were seen once. What was sequenced was blood, either unsorted or a sorted T cell fraction (not recorded which). All receptors come from a male donor with ankylosing spondylitis.

This chain connects TRBV12-3 or TRBV12-4 to TRBJ1-2; tentatively, D is TRBD1 (5 bases). The CDR3 is 15 amino acids. Deletions cut 1 base from V and 8 bases from J, with 17 bases between. CDR3 in DNA: TGTGCCAGCAGTTTAGAAGTTTGGGGGACGGGGGGCTACACCTTC. This translates into CASSLEVWGTGGYTF.

This clonotype was recorded a few times. The chain has TRBV2 and TRBJ2-7; possible D gene TRBD1, 6 bases. The CDR3 runs 13 residues. The V end lost 5 bases, the J end lost 3 bases, and 11 bases lay between the germline ends. Germline values: CDR1 SNHLY, CDR2 FYNNEI. CDR3 in amino acids: CASSPDSYYEQYF. The CDR3 nucleotides read TGTGCCAGCAGTCCGGACAGCTACTACGAGCAGTACTTC.

The rearrangement joins TRBV6-1 to TRBJ2-5; D could derive from TRBD1 or TRBD2 (6 bases each). The CDR3 length is 15 residues. CDR1 and CDR2 (germline): MNHNS, SASEGT. V dropped 0 bases and J dropped 9 bases, with 17 bases sitting between them. Here the CDR3 DNA reads TGTGCCAGCAGTGAAGCGCAAGGGGGGTTGTGGGCCCAGTACTTC. It specifies CASSEAQGGLWAQYF.

The rearrangement links TRBV7-8 to TRBJ2-2; D call uncertain. Germline values: CDR1 SGHVS, CDR2 FQNEAQ. The V end was cut by 4 bases, the J end by 3 bases, with 12 bases between. CDR3 length equals 15 residues. As DNA, the CDR3 is TGTGCCAGCAGCTCAACCGGGTGGGACACCGGGGAGCTGTTTTTT. This gives the protein CASSSTGWDTGELFF.

The J gene is TRBJ1-1, the V gene TRBV29-1; D remains unclear. This CDR3 is built from 11 residues. The germline CDR1 and CDR2 sequences are SQVTM and ANQGSEA. Trimming shortened V by 3 bases and J by 5 bases, and 7 bases separated the two germline ends. The chain's CDR3 is CSVDRATEAFF. CDR3 in DNA: TGCAGCGTTGATAGGGCTACTGAAGCTTTCTTT.

The chain uses TRBV12-3 or TRBV12-4 and TRBJ1-4; possibly TRBD1 for D (6 bases). CDR3 length: 13 amino acids. The ends were cut back, 2 bases at V and 7 bases at J, with 8 bases in the middle. The CDR3 bases are TGTGCCAGCAGTTTAAGAGGGGGTGAAAAACTGTTTTTT. It encodes CASSLRGGEKLFF.

Notes on this clonotype: One base away lies a much larger clone, so this may be a sequencing read error. The gene calls are TRBV5-1 and TRBJ2-2; a possible D gene is TRBD2 (5 bases). Germline CDR1 and CDR2: SGHRS and YFSETQ. The CDR3 is made up of 15 amino acids. V dropped 1 base and J dropped 3 bases, with 10 bases sitting between them. In nucleotides, the CDR3 is TGCGCCAGCAGCTTGAGGGAGTGTCACACCGGGGAGCTGTTTTTT. Translating gives CASSLRECHTGELFF.

This chain links TRBV11-2 with TRBJ1-1; tentatively, D is TRBD1 (5 bases). The CDR3 runs 15 residues. Germline CDR1 is SGHAT and CDR2 is FQNNGV. V was cut by 4 bases and J by 1 base, with 13 bases left in between. The CDR3 DNA reads TGTGCCAGCAGCTATCCGGGACTTACGAACACTGAAGCTTTCTTT. It encodes CASSYPGLTNTEAFF.

This chain links TRBV11-2 with TRBJ1-3, with 7 bases matching TRBD1. Germline CDR1 reads SGHAT; CDR2 reads FQNNGV. J was trimmed by 4 bases and V by 2 bases; bases with no gene match: 20. CDR3 length: 20 residues. The chain's CDR3 is CASSLRGLWGQRRTGNTIYF. For the CDR3, the DNA is TGTGCCAGCAGCTTACGGGGCCTGTGGGGACAGCGAAGGACCGGAAACACCATATATTTT.

This clonotype has a handful of counts. This chain connects TRBV29-1 to TRBJ2-7; 9 positions match TRBD2. The CDR3 loop spans 14 amino acids. The germline gives CDR1 SQVTM, CDR2 ANQGSEA. V gave up 4 bases and J gave up 2 bases; unmatched junction bases: 6. Here the CDR3 reads CSVGQTSGPYEQYF. In nucleotides, the CDR3 is TGCAGCGTTGGACAGACTAGCGGTCCCTACGAGCAGTACTTC.

As to this clonotype: Germline and junction disagree at one end, which may indicate a read error. V usage is TRBV12-3 or TRBV12-4 and J usage is TRBJ1-2; 10 nucleotides align to TRBD1. The CDR3 covers 16 residues. CDR3 sequence (DNA): TGTGCCAGCAGACCAACCTCCGGGACAGGGGCCTATGGCTTCACCTTC. Its protein product is CASRPTSGTGAYGFTF.

Points on this clonotype: At one end the junction does not follow the germline gene, possibly because of a read error. The V gene is TRBV12-3 or TRBV12-4, the J gene TRBJ1-5; no definite D call. This CDR3 has 18 residues. The CDR3 region has the DNA TGTACCAGCAGCCGCCAGCGAGAGGTACCAAGGACTAATCAGCCCCAGCATTTT. The encoded protein is CTSSRQREVPRTNQPQHF.

The chain combines TRBV7-2 with TRBJ2-4; no firm D call. CDR3 length equals 14 residues. V dropped 1 base and J dropped 8 bases, with 12 bases sitting between them. Germline CDR1 SGHTA, CDR2 FQGNSA. As DNA, the CDR3 is TGTGCCAGCAGCTTAGTGGGCTCTGGGGACATTCAGTACTTC. Amino acids: CASSLVGSGDIQYF.

The chain recombines TRBV15 with TRBJ1-3; weak D call: TRBD1 (6 bases). CDR1 LNHNV and CDR2 YYDKDF come from the germline V gene (reference sequence). The V gene lost 4 bases and the J gene lost 3 bases, with 7 bases spanning the gap. CDR3 length: 13 residues. The CDR3 DNA is TGTGCCACCAGCAACAGGGTTGGAAACACCATATATTTT. As protein: CATSNRVGNTIYF.

This clonotype showed up just a few times. This chain links TRBV7-9 with TRBJ1-1; D remains ambiguous. CDR3 size: 14 residues. Trimming shortened V by 5 bases and J by 3 bases, and 13 bases separated the two germline ends. Germline assignment: CDR1 SEHNR and CDR2 FQNEAQ (reference sequence). CDR3 in amino acids: CASSRGASYTEAFF. CDR3 coding DNA: TGTGCCAGCAGCCGGGGAGCTAGCTACACTGAAGCTTTCTTT.

This clonotype was counted between two and nine times. The V call is TRBV10-2, the J call TRBJ2-7; TRBD1 might be the D (6 bases). The germline V gene has CDR1 WSHSY and CDR2 SAAADI. The V and J ends lost 7 bases and 0 bases respectively, with 10 bases between them. This CDR3 is 13 amino acids long. The CDR3 DNA sequence: TGCGCCAGCATGAGGGGGAGCTCCTACGAGCAGTACTTC. Translation: CASMRGSSYEQYF.

This clonotype was counted at least ten times. The chain carries TRBV9 and TRBJ2-5; 8 nucleotides agree with TRBD2. Trimming removed 4 bases from V and 3 bases from J; junction bases left unmatched: 8. This CDR3 contains 15 residues. Germline V CDR1 and CDR2: SGDLS, YYNGEE. CDR3 in amino acids: CASSPMGLVEETQYF. CDR3 DNA: TGTGCCAGCAGCCCTATGGGACTAGTGGAAGAGACCCAGTACTTC. Drawing the rest from reference TRBV9 and TRBJ2-5, the complete variable domain is DSGVTQTPKHLITATGQRVTLRCSPRSGDLSVYWYQQSLDQGLQFLIQYYNGEERAKGNILERFSAQQFPDLHSELNLSSLELGDSALYFCASSPMGLVEETQYFGPGTRLLVL.